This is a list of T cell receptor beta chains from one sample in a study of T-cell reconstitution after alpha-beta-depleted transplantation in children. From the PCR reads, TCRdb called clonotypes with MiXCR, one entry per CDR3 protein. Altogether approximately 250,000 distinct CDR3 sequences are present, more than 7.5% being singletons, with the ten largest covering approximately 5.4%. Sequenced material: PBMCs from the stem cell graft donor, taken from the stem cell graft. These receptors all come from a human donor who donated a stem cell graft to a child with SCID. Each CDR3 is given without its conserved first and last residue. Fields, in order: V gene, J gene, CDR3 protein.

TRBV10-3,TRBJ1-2,ATSPDRGNGYT
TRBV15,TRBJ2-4,ATSRALNRATKNIQY
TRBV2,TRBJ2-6,ASSPSAVGANVLT
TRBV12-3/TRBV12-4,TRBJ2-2,ASSSSRQGAAGELF
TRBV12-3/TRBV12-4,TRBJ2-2,ASSLISTGGASGELF
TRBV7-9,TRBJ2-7,ASSQQGSRDEQY
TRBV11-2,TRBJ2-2,ASSLQVTGELF
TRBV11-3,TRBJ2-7,ASSLGFSSYGVSYEQY
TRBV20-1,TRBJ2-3,SARAGFSTDTQY
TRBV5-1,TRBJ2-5,ASSYSSGGRETQY
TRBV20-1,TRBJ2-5,SARDPGLAKETQY
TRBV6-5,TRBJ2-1,ASSYRGALRNEQF
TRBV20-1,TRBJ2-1,SAPGPGGHNEQF
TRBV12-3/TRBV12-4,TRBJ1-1,ASSLAPQTPAF
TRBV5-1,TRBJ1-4,ASSLGSATNEKLF
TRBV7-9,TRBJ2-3,ASSFTWGFTDTQY
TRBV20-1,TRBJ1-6,SATSGGGFDSPLH
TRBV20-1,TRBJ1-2,SARGPQNLYGYT
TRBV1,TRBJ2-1,TSTEPGLAGERQF
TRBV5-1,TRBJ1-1,ASSLGQPVMNTEAF
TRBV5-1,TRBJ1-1,ASSLEGFTEAF
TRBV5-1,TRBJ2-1,ASSLGTSGGDGSYNEQF
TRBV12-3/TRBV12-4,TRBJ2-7,ASSTGTATYEQY
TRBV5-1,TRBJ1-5,ASSLWWPSEGQPQH
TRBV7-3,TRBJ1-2,ASSLLGQDGYT
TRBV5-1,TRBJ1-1,ASSFWTFVNTEAF
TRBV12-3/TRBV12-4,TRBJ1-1,ASSPRLRDTEAF